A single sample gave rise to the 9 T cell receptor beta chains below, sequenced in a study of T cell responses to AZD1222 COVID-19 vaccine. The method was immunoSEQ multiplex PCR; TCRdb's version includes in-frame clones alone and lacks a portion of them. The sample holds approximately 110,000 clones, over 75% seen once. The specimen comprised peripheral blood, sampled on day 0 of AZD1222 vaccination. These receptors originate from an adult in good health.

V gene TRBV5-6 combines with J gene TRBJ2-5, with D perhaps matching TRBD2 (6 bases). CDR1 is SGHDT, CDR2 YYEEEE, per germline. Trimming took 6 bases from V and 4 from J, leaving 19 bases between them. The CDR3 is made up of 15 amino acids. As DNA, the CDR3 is TGTGCCAGCAATCTGGGACCCGGGGGAGGAGAGACCCAGTACTTC. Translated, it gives CASNLGPGGGETQYF.

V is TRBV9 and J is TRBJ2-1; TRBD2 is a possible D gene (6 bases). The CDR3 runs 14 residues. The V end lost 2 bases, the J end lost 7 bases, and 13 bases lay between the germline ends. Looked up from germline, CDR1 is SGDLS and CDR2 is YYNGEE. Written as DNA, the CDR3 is TGTGCCAGCAGCGTCGGGGACTCGATGAATGAGCAGTTCTTC. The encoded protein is CASSVGDSMNEQFF.

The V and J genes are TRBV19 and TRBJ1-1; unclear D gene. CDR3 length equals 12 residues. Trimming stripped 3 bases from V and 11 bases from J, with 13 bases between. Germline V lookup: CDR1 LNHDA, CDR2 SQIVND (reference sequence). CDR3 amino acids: CASSMYPSVAFF. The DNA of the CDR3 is TGTGCCAGTAGTATGTATCCGTCGGTGGCTTTCTTT.

For the CDR3, the DNA is TGTGCCAGCAGTTTTGCAGGCCGCACCGGGGAGCTGTTTTTT. Protein: CASSFAGRTGELFF. This chain joins TRBV6-2 or TRBV6-3 and TRBJ2-2; D unresolved. This CDR3 has 14 residues. Per the germline V gene, CDR1 is MNHEY and CDR2 is SVGEGT. The V gene lost 4 bases and the J gene lost 4 bases, with 10 bases spanning the gap.

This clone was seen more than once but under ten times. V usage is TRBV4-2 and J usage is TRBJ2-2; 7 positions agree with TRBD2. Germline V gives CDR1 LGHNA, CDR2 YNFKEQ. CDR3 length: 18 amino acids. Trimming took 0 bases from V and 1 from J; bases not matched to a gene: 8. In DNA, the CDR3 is TGTGCCAGCAGCCAAGACGGGAATCTAGCGGTGAACACCGGGGAGCTGTTTTTT. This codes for CASSQDGNLAVNTGELFF.

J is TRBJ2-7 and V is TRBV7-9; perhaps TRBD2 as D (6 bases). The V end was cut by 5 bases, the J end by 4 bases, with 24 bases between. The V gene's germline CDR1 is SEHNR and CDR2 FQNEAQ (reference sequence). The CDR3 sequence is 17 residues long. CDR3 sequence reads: CASSPKAGRTIGYEQYF. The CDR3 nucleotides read TGTGCCAGCAGCCCTAAAGCCGGGCGGACTATAGGGTACGAGCAGTACTTC. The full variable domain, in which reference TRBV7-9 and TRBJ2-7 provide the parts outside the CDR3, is DTGVSQNPRHKITKRGQNVTFRCDPISEHNRLYWYRQTLGQGPEFLTYFQNEAQLEKSRLLSDRFSAERPKGSFSTLEIQRTEQGDSAMYLCASSPKAGRTIGYEQYFGPGTRLTVT.

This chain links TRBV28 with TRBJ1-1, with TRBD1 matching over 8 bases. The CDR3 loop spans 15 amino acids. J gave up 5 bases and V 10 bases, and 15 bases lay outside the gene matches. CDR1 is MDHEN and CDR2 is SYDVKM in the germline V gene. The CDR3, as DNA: TGTGCCATCTTACCCGGACAGGGAGGAAGGACTGAAGCTTTCTTT. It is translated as CAILPGQGGRTEAFF.

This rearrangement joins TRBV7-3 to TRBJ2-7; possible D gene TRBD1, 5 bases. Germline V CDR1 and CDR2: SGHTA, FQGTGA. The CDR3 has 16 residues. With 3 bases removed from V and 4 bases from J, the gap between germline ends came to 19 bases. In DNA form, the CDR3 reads TGTGCCAGCAGCTTGGGGCTCAGGGCCCAACGGTACGAGCAGTACTTC. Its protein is CASSLGLRAQRYEQYF.

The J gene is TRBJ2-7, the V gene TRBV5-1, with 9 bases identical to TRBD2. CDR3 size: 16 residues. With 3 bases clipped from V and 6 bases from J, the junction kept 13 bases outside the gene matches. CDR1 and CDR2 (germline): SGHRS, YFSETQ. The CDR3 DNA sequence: TGCGCCAGCAGCTCCAACTCCGGGACTAGCCGCCTCGAGCAGTACTTC. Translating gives CASSSNSGTSRLEQYF.